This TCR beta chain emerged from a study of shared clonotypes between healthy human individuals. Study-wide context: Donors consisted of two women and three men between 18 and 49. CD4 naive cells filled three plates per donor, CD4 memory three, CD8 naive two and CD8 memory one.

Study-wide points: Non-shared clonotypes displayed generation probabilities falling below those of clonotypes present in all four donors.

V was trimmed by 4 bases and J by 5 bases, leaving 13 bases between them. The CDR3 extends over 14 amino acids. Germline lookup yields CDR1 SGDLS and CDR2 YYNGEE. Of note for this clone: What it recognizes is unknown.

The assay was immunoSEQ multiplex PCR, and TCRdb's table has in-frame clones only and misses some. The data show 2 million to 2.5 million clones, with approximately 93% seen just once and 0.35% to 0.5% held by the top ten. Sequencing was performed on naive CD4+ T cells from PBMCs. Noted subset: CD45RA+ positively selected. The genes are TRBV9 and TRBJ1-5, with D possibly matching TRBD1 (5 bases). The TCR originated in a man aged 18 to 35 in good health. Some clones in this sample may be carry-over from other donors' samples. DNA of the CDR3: TGTGCCAGCAGCCTCGACAGCACCTATCAGCCCCAGCATTTT. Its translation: CASSLDSTYQPQHF. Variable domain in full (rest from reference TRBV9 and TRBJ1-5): DSGVTQTPKHLITATGQRVTLRCSPRSGDLSVYWYQQSLDQGLQFLIQYYNGEERAKGNILERFSAQQFPDLHSELNLSSLELGDSALYFCASSLDSTYQPQHFGDGTRLSIL.